These 8 T cell receptor beta chains were sequenced from one sample in a study of T cell responses to AZD1222 COVID-19 vaccine. Sequenced by immunoSEQ multiplex PCR; TCRdb stores in-frame clones only, minus some. This table holds tens of thousands of clones, more than 90% found once. The sample was peripheral blood, taken 28 days after the second AZD1222 dose. These receptors were taken from an adult who received the AZD1222 COVID-19 vaccine.

There are a few counts of this clone. The chain uses TRBV10-3 and TRBJ2-7; 10 nucleotides match TRBD1. Germline V lookup: CDR1 ENHRY, CDR2 SYGVKD. The CDR3 runs to 14 residues. V lost 6 bases to trimming and J lost 2 bases; unmatched junction nucleotides: 4. The CDR3 reads CAIRPGTGAYEQYF. The CDR3 DNA follows: TGTGCCATCAGACCCGGGACAGGGGCCTACGAGCAGTACTTC.

The V gene is TRBV11-3, the J gene TRBJ2-6, with 11 bases aligning to TRBD1. The germline gives CDR1 SGHNT, CDR2 YENEEA. V shed 3 bases and J 2 bases; nucleotides not matched to a gene: 3. This CDR3 contains 17 residues. CDR3 DNA sequence: TGTGCCAGCAGCTTGGGACAGGGGGACCCTGGGGCCAACGTCCTGACTTTC. This sequence encodes CASSLGQGDPGANVLTF.

V and J are TRBV13 and TRBJ1-1, with D hard to call. V was shortened by 0 bases and J by 5 bases, with 4 bases between the two germline ends. The CDR3 is made up of 12 amino acids. CDR1 and CDR2 (germline): PRHDT, FYEKMQ (reference sequence). The CDR3 reads CASSLGETEAFF. CDR3 in DNA: TGTGCCAGCAGCTTAGGGGAGACTGAAGCTTTCTTT.

This chain joins TRBV3-1 (or the pseudogene TRBV3-2) and TRBJ2-1, with unresolved D. The CDR3 extends over 15 amino acids. Per germline, CDR1 LGHDT and CDR2 YNNKEL (reference sequence). The V and J ends lost 0 bases and 6 bases respectively, with 12 bases between them. The CDR3 spells CASSQEMGRPNEQFF. The CDR3 DNA follows: TGTGCCAGCAGCCAAGAAATGGGAAGGCCCAATGAGCAGTTCTTC.

V is TRBV2 and J is TRBJ1-6; D perhaps matches TRBD1 (5 bases). Trimming removed 4 bases from V and 5 bases from J, with 15 bases in between. Germline CDR1 SNHLY, CDR2 FYNNEI. This CDR3 spans 16 amino acids. This chain's CDR3 is CASSVLGLQNNSPLHF. The CDR3 region has the DNA TGTGCCAGCAGTGTACTGGGGCTTCAAAATAATTCACCCCTCCACTTT.

The CDR3 DNA reads TGTGCCAGTAGTCCCTGGACAGGGGCCTCCCCAACTAATGAAAAACTGTTTTTT. It specifies CASSPWTGASPTNEKLFF. The V call is TRBV19, the J call TRBJ1-4; TRBD1 agrees at 9 bases. J was trimmed by 0 bases and V by 5 bases; bases with no gene match: 10. This CDR3 comprises 18 residues. Germline CDR1 is LNHDA and CDR2 is SQIVND (reference sequence).

V and J are TRBV30 and TRBJ2-7; D gene uncertain. The germline CDR1 and CDR2 sequences are GTSNPN and SVGIG (reference sequence). Trimming shortened V by 1 base and J by 0 bases, and 10 bases separated the two germline ends. The CDR3 sequence is 14 residues long. The CDR3 spells CAWSGVENSYEQYF. The CDR3 DNA follows: TGTGCCTGGAGTGGTGTGGAGAACTCCTACGAGCAGTACTTC.

This chain joins TRBV7-9 and TRBJ1-2; no clear D. Germline lookup yields CDR1 SEHNR and CDR2 FQNEAQ (reference sequence). Trimming took off 3 bases at V and 2 bases at J, with 4 bases between the two ends. The CDR3 sequence is 12 residues long. The CDR3 loop reads CASSFGNYGYTF. The CDR3 DNA sequence: TGTGCCAGCAGCTTCGGGAACTATGGCTACACCTTC.